A single sample is the source of the 14 T cell receptor beta chains below, sequenced in a study of cytomegalovirus exposure and HLA in healthy donors. It was with 60 Vbeta and 13 Jbeta primers that the PCR ran. The assay was immunoSEQ multiplex PCR, and TCRdb's table has in-frame clones only and misses some. The sample comprises about 150,000 clones, roughly 10% of which are singletons, and 1.5% to 2% rests with the top ten. Sequencing used PBMCs. The source of these receptors is a male donor in good health and CMV-seronegative.

This clone was seen once. V gene TRBV28 combines with J gene TRBJ1-5, with D perhaps TRBD1 (5 bases). Germline CDR1 is MDHEN and CDR2 is SYDVKM. CDR3 length: 14 amino acids. Between the trimmed V and J ends, which lost 6 bases and 7 bases, there was a span of 16 bases. The CDR3 protein is CASSTPGSGQPQHF. CDR3 nucleotides: TGTGCCAGCAGCACTCCAGGGTCCGGACAGCCCCAGCATTTT.

This chain joins TRBV7-3 and TRBJ2-3; tentative D call: TRBD2 (6 bases). The CDR3 has 15 amino acids. The ends were cut back, 4 bases at V and 1 base at J, with 12 bases in the middle. Germline V gene lookup returns CDR1 SGHTA and CDR2 FQGTGA. CDR3 DNA: TGTGCCAGCAGCTCCGGGTGGGGGGGCACAGATACGCAGTATTTT. It translates to CASSSGWGGTDTQYF. Combining the CDR3 with reference TRBV7-3 and TRBJ2-3 gives the whole variable domain GAGVSQTPSNKVTEKGKYVELRCDPISGHTALYWYRQSLGQGPEFLIYFQGTGAADDSGLPNDRFFAVRPEGSVSTLKIQRTERGDSAVYLCASSSGWGGTDTQYFGPGTRLTVL.

The chain carries TRBV4-3 and TRBJ2-2; no clear D. Germline V CDR1 and CDR2: LGHNA, YSLEER. V was shortened by 0 bases and J by 6 bases, with 14 bases between the two germline ends. This CDR3 is 16 amino acids long. The CDR3 nucleotides read TGCGCCAGCAGCCAAGAGTCACTACCATCGGCCGGGGAGCTGTTTTTT. Protein: CASSQESLPSAGELFF.

There are a few counts of this clone. The CDR3 here is CASSLRWPGLAGGSSYNEQFF. Written as DNA, the CDR3 is TGTGCCAGCAGTTTAAGATGGCCGGGACTAGCGGGGGGGAGCTCCTACAATGAGCAGTTCTTC. The chain links TRBV27 to TRBJ2-1; 16 nucleotides agree with TRBD2. There are 21 residues in the CDR3. CDR1 and CDR2 from the germline V gene are MNHEY and SMNVEV (reference sequence). Losses at the gene ends were 2 bases for V and 0 bases for J; bases not matched to a gene: 10.

This clone was observed a few times. V is TRBV5-1 and J is TRBJ1-6; D may be TRBD1 (6 bases). Trimming took off 2 bases at V and 6 bases at J, with 9 bases between the two ends. From germline, CDR1 is SGHRS and CDR2 YFSETQ. This CDR3 has 14 residues. CDR3 residues: CASSLEQGNSPLHF. As DNA, the CDR3 is TGCGCCAGCAGCTTAGAACAGGGTAATTCACCCCTCCACTTT.

This clone appeared a few times. V and J are TRBV6-5 and TRBJ1-1, with a possible D match to TRBD1 (6 bases). This CDR3 has 14 amino acids. From germline, CDR1 is MNHEY and CDR2 SVGAGI. The V and J ends lost 3 bases and 11 bases respectively, with 19 bases between them. CDR3 sequence reads: CASSYSVGGGEAFF. The CDR3 DNA is TGTGCCAGCAGTTATTCAGTAGGGGGTGGCGAGGCTTTCTTT.

This clone was detected only a few times. The chain's CDR3 is CASSQAGAYEQYF. CDR3 DNA sequence: TGTGCCAGCAGCCAGGCGGGGGCCTACGAGCAGTACTTC. The chain links TRBV7-9 to TRBJ2-7; 7 bases are shared with TRBD2. This CDR3 has 13 residues. Per the germline V gene, CDR1 is SEHNR and CDR2 is FQNEAQ (reference sequence). V lost 5 bases and J lost 2; bases outside the gene matches: 3. The variable domain in full, completed from reference TRBV7-9 and TRBJ2-7, reads DTGVSQNPRHKITKRGQNVTFRCDPISEHNRLYWYRQTLGQGPEFLTYFQNEAQLEKSRLLSDRFSAERPKGSFSTLEIQRTEQGDSAMYLCASSQAGAYEQYFGPGTRLTVT.

The gene calls are TRBV7-9 and TRBJ1-2, with unresolved D. Trimming stripped 4 bases from V and 2 bases from J, with 17 bases between. The CDR3 covers 16 residues. Germline V gives CDR1 SEHNR, CDR2 FQNEAQ (reference sequence). The CDR3 loop is CASSSGRPRANYGYTF. The CDR3 DNA is TGTGCCAGCAGCTCAGGTCGACCGCGGGCAAACTATGGCTACACCTTC.

The chain carries TRBV5-6 and TRBJ1-1; a weak D match, TRBD1 (5 bases). This CDR3 region has 15 residues. Germline V gene data show CDR1 as SGHDT and CDR2 as YYEEEE. V was shortened by 0 bases and J by 6 bases, with 15 bases between the two germline ends. CDR3 nucleotides: TGTGCCAGCAGCTTGGAAGGGTCCTCGGGGGCTGAAGCTTTCTTT. Translated, it gives CASSLEGSSGAEAFF.

The chain has TRBV5-6 and TRBJ1-2, with D maybe TRBD1 (6 bases). Germline loops: CDR1 SGHDT, CDR2 YYEEEE. V lost 5 bases and J lost 0, with 14 bases in between. This CDR3 region has 15 residues. In nucleotides, the CDR3 is TGTGCCAGCAGAGAGGCGGGGGCCCCTAACTATGGCTACACCTTC. It codes for CASREAGAPNYGYTF.

The chain uses TRBV7-9 and TRBJ1-1, with 10 bases identical to TRBD1. Looked up from germline, CDR1 is SEHNR and CDR2 is FQNEAQ (reference sequence). V dropped 5 bases and J dropped 3; count of bases not matched to a gene: 6. This CDR3 is 15 amino acids long. The CDR3 DNA is TGTGCCAGCAGCCCAAGGGACAGGGGAGACACTGAAGCTTTCTTT. Amino acid sequence: CASSPRDRGDTEAFF.

This chain joins TRBV9 and TRBJ1-3; a weak D match, TRBD1 (6 bases). V gave up 0 bases and J gave up 3 bases, with 16 bases separating them. The length of the CDR3 is 17 residues. Germline V gene sequence: CDR1 SGDLS, CDR2 YYNGEE. Here the CDR3 reads CASSVARVQGVGNTIYF. The CDR3 DNA reads TGTGCCAGCAGCGTAGCCCGGGTACAGGGAGTTGGAAACACCATATATTTT.

This clone was counted between two and nine times. The chain couples TRBV5-4 to TRBJ1-3; no clear D gene. CDR3 size: 12 residues. Per the germline V gene, CDR1 is SGHNT and CDR2 is YYREEE (reference sequence). Deletions cut 9 bases from V and 3 bases from J, with 10 bases between. The DNA of the CDR3 is TGTGCCACCACACAAGATGGAAACACCATATATTTT. It translates to CATTQDGNTIYF.

The chain recombines TRBV29-1 with TRBJ2-4; TRBD2 is a possible D gene (7 bases). Trimming took off 0 bases at V and 7 bases at J, with 13 bases between the two ends. The germline CDR1 and CDR2 sequences are SQVTM and ANQGSEA. The CDR3 is 14 amino acids. The CDR3 DNA is TGCAGCGTTGAAGAAGGGGGGGCCTTGAACATTCAGTACTTC. Residues: CSVEEGGALNIQYF.